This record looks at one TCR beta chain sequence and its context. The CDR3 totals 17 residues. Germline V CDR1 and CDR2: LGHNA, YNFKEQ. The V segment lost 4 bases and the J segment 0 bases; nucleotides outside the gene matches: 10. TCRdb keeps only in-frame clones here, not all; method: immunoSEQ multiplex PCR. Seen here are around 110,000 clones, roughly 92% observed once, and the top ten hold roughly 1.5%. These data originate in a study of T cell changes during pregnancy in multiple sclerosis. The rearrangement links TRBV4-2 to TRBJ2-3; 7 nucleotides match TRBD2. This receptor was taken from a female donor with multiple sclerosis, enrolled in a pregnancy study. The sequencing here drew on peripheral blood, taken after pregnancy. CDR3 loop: CASSPWRAGDSTDTQYF. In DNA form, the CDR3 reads TGTGCCAGCAGCCCATGGAGGGCGGGGGATAGCACAGATACGCAGTATTTT.